The rows below give T cell receptor beta chains drawn from one sample of a study of response to subunit inactivated influenza vaccine. From the RT-PCR reads, TCRdb called clonotypes with MiXCR, one entry per CDR3 protein. The table lists some 520,000 distinct CDR3 sequences, approximately 15% of them singletons. Source: CD4+ T cells sorted from PBMCs, taken around 25 months after vaccination. These receptors came from a man aged 45 to 75 who received an inactivated influenza vaccine. Each CDR3 is given with its conserved first and last residue. The order of the fields is J gene, V gene, CDR3 protein.

J: TRBJ1-2
V: TRBV28
CDR3: CASSYVRDGYGYTF

J: TRBJ1-5
V: TRBV2
CDR3: CASKNRGGLQPQHF

J: TRBJ1-1
V: TRBV7-2
CDR3: CASSLAGKINTEAFF

J: TRBJ2-7
V: TRBV15
CDR3: CATRGDRGAYEQYF

J: TRBJ2-3
V: TRBV20-1
CDR3: CSAELRQGWDLDTQYF

J: TRBJ2-1
V: TRBV7-8
CDR3: CASSPRRGVVNEQFF

J: TRBJ2-7
V: TRBV10-1
CDR3: CASSESSAGGYEQYF

J: TRBJ1-1
V: TRBV20-1
CDR3: CSAREHENTEAFF

J: TRBJ1-1
V: TRBV7-9
CDR3: CASSHAYSTEAFF

J: TRBJ2-5
V: TRBV12-5
CDR3: CASGLGLKYQETQYF

J: TRBJ1-6
V: TRBV5-1
CDR3: CASRRTGPNNSPLHF

J: TRBJ2-7
V: TRBV3-1
CDR3: CASSQEGAGTDTYEQYF

J: TRBJ2-7
V: TRBV20-1
CDR3: CSAGQGAEAEQYF

J: TRBJ2-5
V: TRBV7-8
CDR3: CASSPRYGGSETQYF

J: TRBJ2-1
V: TRBV18
CDR3: CASSPPGLAGGSSYNEQFF

J: TRBJ1-5
V: TRBV6-1
CDR3: CASSRDRGQGQPQHF

J: TRBJ1-3
V: TRBV10-3
CDR3: CAISGAGTSGNTIYF

J: TRBJ2-1
V: TRBV7-3
CDR3: CASSLTTTSGTTNEQFF

J: TRBJ2-5
V: TRBV20-1
CDR3: CSASSRFKGETQYF

J: TRBJ1-2
V: TRBV15
CDR3: CATSNLQRYGYTF

J: TRBJ2-1
V: TRBV7-9
CDR3: CASSSRDRVLEQFF

J: TRBJ2-3
V: TRBV20-1
CDR3: CSARATSGPDTQYF